The sequence of this T cell receptor beta chain was determined in a study of CD8 T cells in ankylosing spondylitis (dated by TCRdb to 2016 to 2017). With respect to the entire study: The study set out to find disease-linked TCR variants by profiling T cell receptor beta repertoires in ankylosing spondylitis patients and healthy donors. The full study cohort comprised roughly 24 ankylosing spondylitis patients and roughly 110 healthy donors. Peripheral blood samples were taken, and synovial fluid was additionally collected from ankylosing spondylitis patients. The paper as a whole reports these results and caveats: Blood from ankylosing spondylitis patients appeared to be characterized by a TCR beta motif made up of 8 or 9 highly homologous amino acid variants. Significant enrichment of the disease-linked clones was reported in matched synovial fluid samples from ankylosing spondylitis patients. Some of the motif variants had been reported before in the synovial fluid and blood of reactive arthritis patients, a finding that suggests common disease-initiation mechanisms. In peripheral blood, the disease-linked clones were found at relatively low frequencies and had a CD8+ phenotype.

About this clonotype: The clone's antigen remains unknown. The record has no base qualities; no much larger clone is one base away.

The V end loses 4 bases and the J end loses 3 bases, and a stretch of 12 bases separates them. The CDR1 and CDR2 encoded by the germline V gene (reference sequence) are DFQATT and SNEGSKA. From its cysteine to its phenylalanine, the CDR3 spans 13 amino acids. The retained sequence is limited to the CDR3, 39 bases, with the frame set at the first base. TCRdb lists the instrument as Illumina HiSeq 2500. TCR beta libraries were prepared by quantitative 5'-RACE with molecular barcodes. As for how the authors treated the data: To identify disease-linked TCR variants, a new computational method was used, one built on a probabilistic model of VDJ rearrangement. Using fastp at Q25 and MiXCR, TCRdb reprocessed the public reads and kept productive beta chains. Each CDR3 protein appears once, grouped with its most common genes and DNA. TCRdb, rather than the study authors, made the V and J calls. The sample profile shows around 450,000 distinct CDR3 sequences; about 25% of them were found once. The top ten clones comprise 0.89% of the sample.

The chain joins TRBV20-1 to TRBJ1-1; 5 matching bases give a weak D call of TRBD1. Sequencing was carried out using blood, either unsorted or a sorted T cell fraction (not recorded which). The TCR was taken from a male donor with ankylosing spondylitis. The CDR3 region: CSATPRVYTEAFF. The nucleotides read TGCAGTGCTACGCCCAGGGTTTACACTGAAGCTTTCTTT.